Only a few counts were recorded for the clone carrying this T cell receptor (beta chain). The antigen remains undetermined. These data originate in a study of T cells in localized non-small cell lung cancer. Whole-study findings and limits: There was an association of higher blood T cell density with longer overall survival. Clonality of T cells reached its maximum in uninvolved adjacent lung, surpassing tumor. As only one tumor region underwent sequencing, heterogeneity remains possible. Among the top 100 tumor clones, a median around 62 appeared in adjacent lung.

Germline lookup yields CDR1 WSHSY and CDR2 SAAADI. There are 13 residues in the CDR3. With 6 bases removed from V and 5 bases from J, the gap between germline ends came to 8 bases. Sequenced by immunoSEQ multiplex PCR; TCRdb stores in-frame clones only, minus some. Found here are roughly 960 clones, about a fifth of them singletons; the top ten hold 14%. V gene TRBV10-2 combines with J gene TRBJ1-6; D ambiguous. The input for sequencing was lung tumor tissue, taken before any cancer treatment. The receptor was derived from a male donor aged 60 or over with stage I lung adenocarcinoma. The CDR3 reads CASSQTDNSPLHF. The CDR3 nucleotides are TGCGCCAGCAGCCAGACTGATAATTCACCCCTCCACTTT.